Ten or more counts support the clone carrying this T cell receptor beta chain. This sample is part of a study of T-cell reconstitution after alpha-beta-depleted transplantation in children. This CDR3 has 16 amino acids. V shed 5 bases and J shed 2 bases, with 16 bases lying between them. Germline loops: CDR1 SGHVS, CDR2 FQNEAQ. It was with unique molecular identifiers that the TCRbeta library was prepared. TCRdb re-analysed the PCR reads in MiXCR, keeping a single row per CDR3 protein. This table holds over 150,000 distinct CDR3 sequences, roughly 6.3% found once. This material consisted of PBMCs, taken before TCRalphabeta/CD19-depleted stem cell transplant. This TCR came from a girl in the first two years of life with combined immunodeficiency, due to receive a stem cell transplant. The chain employs TRBV7-8 and TRBJ2-4; perhaps TRBD1 as D (5 bases). CDR3: CASSQWGGSSKNIQYF. The CDR3 DNA reads as TGTGCCAGCAGCCAGTGGGGCGGATCCTCCAAAAACATTCAGTACTTC.